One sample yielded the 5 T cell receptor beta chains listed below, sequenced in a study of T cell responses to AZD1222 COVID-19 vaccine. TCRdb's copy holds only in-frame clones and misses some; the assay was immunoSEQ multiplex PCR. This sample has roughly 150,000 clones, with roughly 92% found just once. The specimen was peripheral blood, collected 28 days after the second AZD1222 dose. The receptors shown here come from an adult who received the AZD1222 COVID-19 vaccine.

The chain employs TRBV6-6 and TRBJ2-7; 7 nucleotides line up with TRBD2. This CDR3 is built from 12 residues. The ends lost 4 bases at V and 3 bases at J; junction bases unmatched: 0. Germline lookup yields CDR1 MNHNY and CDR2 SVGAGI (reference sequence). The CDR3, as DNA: TGTGCCAGCAGTTCGGGGGGCTACGAGCAGTACTTC. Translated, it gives CASSSGGYEQYF.

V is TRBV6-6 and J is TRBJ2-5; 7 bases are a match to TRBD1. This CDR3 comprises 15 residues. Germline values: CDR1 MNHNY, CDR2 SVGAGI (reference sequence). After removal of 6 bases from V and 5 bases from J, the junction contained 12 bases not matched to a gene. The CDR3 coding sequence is TGTGCCAGCAGCCCAATCAAGACAGGGTTGGAGACCCAGTACTTC. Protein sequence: CASSPIKTGLETQYF.

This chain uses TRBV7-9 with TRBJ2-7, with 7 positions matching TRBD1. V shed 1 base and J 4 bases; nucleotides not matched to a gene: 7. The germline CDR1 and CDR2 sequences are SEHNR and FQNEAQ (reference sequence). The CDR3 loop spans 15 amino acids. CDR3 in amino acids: CASSLVWQGVYEQYF. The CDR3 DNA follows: TGTGCCAGCAGCTTAGTGTGGCAGGGGGTATACGAGCAGTACTTC.

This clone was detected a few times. The CDR3 protein is CASSESGGNTEAFF. CDR3 DNA: TGCGCCAGCAGTGAGTCGGGGGGGAACACTGAAGCTTTCTTT. The chain combines TRBV10-2 with TRBJ1-1; TRBD1 is a possible D gene (5 bases). Germline V gene sequence: CDR1 WSHSY, CDR2 SAAADI. The V gene lost 0 bases and the J gene lost 1 base, with 6 bases spanning the gap. This CDR3 spans 14 amino acids.

CDR3 region: CASSQSGRNGYTF. CDR3 bases: TGTGCCAGCAGTCAGTCCGGAAGAAATGGCTACACCTTC. This rearrangement joins TRBV2 to TRBJ1-2; D uncertain. The V and J ends lost 5 bases and 6 bases respectively, with 13 bases between them. The germline V gene encodes CDR1 SNHLY and CDR2 FYNNEI. There are 13 residues in the CDR3.